This T cell receptor beta chain was recorded in a study of CD8 T cells in ankylosing spondylitis. The CDR3 sequence is 16 residues long. The ends lost 7 bases at V and 11 bases at J; junction bases unmatched: 17. From germline, CDR1 is SNHLY and CDR2 FYNNEI. The table lists this clonotype with a few counts. As yet, its antigen is unknown. The study's findings and limits: Made up of under 10 highly homologous variants, a TCR beta motif appeared characteristic of ankylosing spondylitis blood.

TCRdb recomputed calls from the 5' RACE reads with MiXCR, one row per CDR3 protein. The sample lists a few hundred thousand distinct CDR3 sequences, roughly 20% occurring once. The material sequenced was blood, either unsorted or a sorted T cell fraction (not recorded which). This sequence joins TRBV2 and TRBJ1-5, with 10 bases that match TRBD1. The source is a female donor with ankylosing spondylitis or in good health (not recorded which). CDR3 residues: CASTFGPGTGVVTQHF. The CDR3 DNA sequence: TGTGCCAGCACCTTTGGTCCCGGGACAGGGGTCGTGACCCAGCATTTT.